This TCR beta chain was identified during a study of blood T cell repertoires in COVID-19. For the study at large: Material from acute and convalescent COVID-19 was sourced from the United States, Italy and Spain. PBMCs, B-cell-depleted T cells, or T cells provided the cDNA or gDNA that made up the material.

V shed 5 bases, J shed 5 bases, and the junction held 9 bases outside the gene matches. The germline CDR1 and CDR2 sequences are SGHRS and YFSETQ. The CDR3 consists of 15 residues. This table comes from immunoSEQ multiplex PCR, and its TCRdb copy is limited to in-frame clones, with some not included. The profile shows about 200,000 clones, 86% of them singletons. Participant ages covered roughly 18 to 89 years across about two dozen US areas. The chain employs TRBV5-1 and TRBJ2-4, with TRBD1 matching 8 bases. Sequencing was done on a sample of PBMCs or T cells enriched from blood (not recorded which). The TCR originated in a man in his forties with acute COVID-19. The CDR3 sequence is CASRFTGGGQNIQYF. The CDR3 region has the DNA TGCGCCAGCAGATTCACAGGGGGAGGCCAAAACATTCAGTACTTC.